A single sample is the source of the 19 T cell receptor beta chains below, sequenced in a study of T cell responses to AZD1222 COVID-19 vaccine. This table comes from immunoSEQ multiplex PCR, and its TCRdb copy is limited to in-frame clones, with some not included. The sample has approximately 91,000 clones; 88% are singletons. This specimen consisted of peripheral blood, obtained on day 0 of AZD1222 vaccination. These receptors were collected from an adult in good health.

The CDR3 bases are TGTGCCAGCAGCCAAGGACGGTCTAACTATGGCTACACCTTC. This gives the protein CASSQGRSNYGYTF. The chain couples TRBV3-1 (or the pseudogene TRBV3-2) to TRBJ1-2; D remains unclear. The germline V gene has CDR1 LGHDT and CDR2 YNNKEL (reference sequence). The CDR3 is 14 amino acids. V was shortened by 1 base and J by 0 bases, with 6 bases between the two germline ends.

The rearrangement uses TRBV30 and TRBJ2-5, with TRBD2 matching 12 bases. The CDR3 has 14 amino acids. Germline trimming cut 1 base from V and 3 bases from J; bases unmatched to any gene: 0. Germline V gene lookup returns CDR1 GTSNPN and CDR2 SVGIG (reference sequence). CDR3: CAWSGLAGEETQYF. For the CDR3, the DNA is TGTGCCTGGAGTGGACTAGCGGGGGAAGAGACCCAGTACTTC.

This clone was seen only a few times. The CDR3 bases are TGTGCCAGTAGTATGGAGAGGCGGGGGCGCGGTAGCAATCAGCCCCAGCATTTT. It is translated as CASSMERRGRGSNQPQHF. J is TRBJ1-5 and V is TRBV19, with D possibly being TRBD1 (6 bases). V was cut by 3 bases and J by 0 bases, with 18 bases left in between. The V gene's germline CDR1 is LNHDA and CDR2 SQIVND (reference sequence). The CDR3 has 18 residues.

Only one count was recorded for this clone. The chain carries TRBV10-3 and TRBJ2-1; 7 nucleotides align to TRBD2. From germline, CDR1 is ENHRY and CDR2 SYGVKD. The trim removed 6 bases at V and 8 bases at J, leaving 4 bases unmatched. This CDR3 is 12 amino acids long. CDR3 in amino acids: CAIRGGIDEQFF. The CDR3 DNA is TGTGCCATCAGGGGGGGGATCGATGAGCAGTTCTTC.

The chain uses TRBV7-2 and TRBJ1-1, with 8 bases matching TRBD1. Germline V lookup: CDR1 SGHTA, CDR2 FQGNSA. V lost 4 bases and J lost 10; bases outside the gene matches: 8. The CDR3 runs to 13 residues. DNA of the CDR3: TGTGCCAGCAGCTCGACAGGGGAAGGCGGAGCTTTCTTT. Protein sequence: CASSSTGEGGAFF.

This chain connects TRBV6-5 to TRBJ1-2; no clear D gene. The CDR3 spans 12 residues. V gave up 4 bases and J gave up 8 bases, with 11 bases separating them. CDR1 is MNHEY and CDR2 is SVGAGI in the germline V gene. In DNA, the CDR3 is TGTGCCAGCAGTTCGATTGAGTCAGGCTACACCTTC. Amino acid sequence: CASSSIESGYTF.

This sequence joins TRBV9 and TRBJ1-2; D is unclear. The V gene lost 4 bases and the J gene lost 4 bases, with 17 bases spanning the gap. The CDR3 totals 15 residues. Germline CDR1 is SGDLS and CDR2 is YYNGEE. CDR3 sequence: CASSSWGSSAYGYTF. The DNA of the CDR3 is TGTGCCAGCAGCTCATGGGGAAGTTCCGCCTATGGCTACACCTTC.

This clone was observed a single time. CDR3 DNA sequence: TGTGCCAGCAGTTTATTAGATACGCAGTATTTT. Residues: CASSLLDTQYF. The rearrangement joins TRBV12-3 or TRBV12-4 to TRBJ2-3; D call uncertain. V shed 2 bases and J shed 5 bases, with 2 bases lying between them. The CDR3 runs to 11 residues.

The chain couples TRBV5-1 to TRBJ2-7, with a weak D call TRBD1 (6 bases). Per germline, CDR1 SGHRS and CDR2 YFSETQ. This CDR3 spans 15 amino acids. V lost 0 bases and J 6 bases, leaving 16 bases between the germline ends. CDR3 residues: CASSLATKQGPEQYF. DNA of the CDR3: TGCGCCAGCAGCTTGGCCACGAAACAGGGCCCCGAGCAGTACTTC.

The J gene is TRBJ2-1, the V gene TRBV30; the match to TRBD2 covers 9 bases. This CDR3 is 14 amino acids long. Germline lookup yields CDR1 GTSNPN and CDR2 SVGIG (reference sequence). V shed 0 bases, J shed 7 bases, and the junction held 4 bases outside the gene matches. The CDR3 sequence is CAWSVGGGANEQFF. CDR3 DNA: TGTGCCTGGAGTGTTGGCGGGGGGGCGAATGAGCAGTTCTTC.

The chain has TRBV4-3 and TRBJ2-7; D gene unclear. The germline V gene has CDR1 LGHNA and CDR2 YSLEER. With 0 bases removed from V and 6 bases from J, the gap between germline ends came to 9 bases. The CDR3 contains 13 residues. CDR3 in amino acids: CASSQDPGREQYF. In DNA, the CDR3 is TGCGCCAGCAGCCAAGATCCCGGGCGCGAGCAGTACTTC.

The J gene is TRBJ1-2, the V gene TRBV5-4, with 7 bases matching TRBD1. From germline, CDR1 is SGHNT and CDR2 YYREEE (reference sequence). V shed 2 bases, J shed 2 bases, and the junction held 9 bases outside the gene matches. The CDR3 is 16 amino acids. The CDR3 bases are TGTGCCAGCAGCTTAGGTTCCGGACAGGCAAACTATGGCTACACCTTC. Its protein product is CASSLGSGQANYGYTF.

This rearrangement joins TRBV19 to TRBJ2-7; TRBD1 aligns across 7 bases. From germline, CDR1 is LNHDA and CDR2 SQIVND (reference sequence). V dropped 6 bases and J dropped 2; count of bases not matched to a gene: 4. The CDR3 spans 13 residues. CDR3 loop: CASSDRAAYEQYF. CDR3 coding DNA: TGTGCCAGTAGCGACAGGGCCGCCTACGAGCAGTACTTC.

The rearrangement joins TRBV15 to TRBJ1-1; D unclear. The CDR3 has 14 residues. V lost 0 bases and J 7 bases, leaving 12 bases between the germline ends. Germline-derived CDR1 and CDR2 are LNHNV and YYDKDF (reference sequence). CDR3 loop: CATSREGGLSEAFF. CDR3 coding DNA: TGTGCCACCAGCAGAGAAGGAGGGCTCAGTGAAGCTTTCTTT.

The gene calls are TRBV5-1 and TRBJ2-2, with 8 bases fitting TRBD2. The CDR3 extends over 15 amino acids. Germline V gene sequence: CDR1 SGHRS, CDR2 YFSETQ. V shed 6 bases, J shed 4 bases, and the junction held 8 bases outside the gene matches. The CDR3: CASTQGLAGTGELFF. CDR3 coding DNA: TGCGCCAGCACCCAAGGGCTAGCGGGCACCGGGGAGCTGTTTTTT. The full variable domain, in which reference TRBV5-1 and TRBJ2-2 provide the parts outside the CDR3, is KAGVTQTPRYLIKTRGQQVTLSCSPISGHRSVSWYQQTPGQGLQFLFEYFSETQRNKGNFPGRFSGRQFSNSRSEMNVSTLELGDSALYLCASTQGLAGTGELFFGEGSRLTVL.

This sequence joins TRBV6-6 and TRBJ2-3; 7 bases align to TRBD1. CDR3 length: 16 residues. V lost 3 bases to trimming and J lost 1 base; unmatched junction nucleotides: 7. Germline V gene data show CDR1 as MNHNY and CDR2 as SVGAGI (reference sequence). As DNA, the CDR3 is TGTGCCAGCAGTTATTCCCAGGGGGTCGGCACAGATACGCAGTATTTT. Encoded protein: CASSYSQGVGTDTQYF.

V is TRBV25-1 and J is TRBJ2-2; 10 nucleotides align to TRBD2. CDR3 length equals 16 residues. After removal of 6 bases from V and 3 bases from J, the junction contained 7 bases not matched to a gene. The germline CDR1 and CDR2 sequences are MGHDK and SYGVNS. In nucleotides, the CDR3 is TGTGCCAGCAGGGATAGCGGGGGGCCGGACACCGGGGAGCTGTTTTTT. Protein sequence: CASRDSGGPDTGELFF.

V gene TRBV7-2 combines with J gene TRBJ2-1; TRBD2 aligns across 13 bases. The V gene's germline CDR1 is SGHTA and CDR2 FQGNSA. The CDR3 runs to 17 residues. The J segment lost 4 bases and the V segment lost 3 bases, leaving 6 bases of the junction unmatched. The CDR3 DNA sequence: TGTGCCAGCAGCTTCGAGACTAGCGGGGGGTATTACAATGAGCAGTTCTTC. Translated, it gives CASSFETSGGYYNEQFF. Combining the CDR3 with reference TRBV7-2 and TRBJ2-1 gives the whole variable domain GAGVSQSPSNKVTEKGKDVELRCDPISGHTALYWYRQSLGQGLEFLIYFQGNSAPDKSGLPSDRFSAERTGGSVSTLTIQRTQQEDSAVYLCASSFETSGGYYNEQFFGPGTRLTVL.

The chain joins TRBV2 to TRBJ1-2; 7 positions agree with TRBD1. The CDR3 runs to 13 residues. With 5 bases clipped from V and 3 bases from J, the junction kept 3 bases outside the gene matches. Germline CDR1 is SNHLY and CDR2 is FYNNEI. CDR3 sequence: CASSYRGDYGYTF. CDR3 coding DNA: TGTGCCAGCAGTTACAGGGGAGACTATGGCTACACCTTC.